The 5 T cell receptor beta chains reported below all come from one sample, sequenced in a study of identical twins. MiXCR, run by TCRdb on the 5' RACE reads, gives a single entry per CDR3 protein. The sample carries about 1.7 million distinct CDR3 sequences, roughly 35% recorded once. The sample comprised cord blood. The source is a newborn girl in good health.

This clonotype has more than one count but fewer than ten. The V call is TRBV5-1, the J call TRBJ2-2; 9 nucleotides line up with TRBD2. This CDR3 comprises 17 residues. J gave up 6 bases and V 3 bases, and 12 bases lay outside the gene matches. Germline V lookup: CDR1 SGHRS, CDR2 YFSETQ. CDR3 amino acids: CASSSDKLAGVAGELFF. CDR3 bases: TGCGCCAGCAGCTCCGATAAATTAGCGGGAGTGGCCGGGGAGCTGTTTTTT.

This clonotype was detected only a few times. V and J are TRBV9 and TRBJ2-1; D not certain. Looked up from germline, CDR1 is SGDLS and CDR2 is YYNGEE. This CDR3 is 12 amino acids long. V lost 0 bases and J 6 bases, leaving 4 bases between the germline ends. CDR3 nucleotide sequence: TGTGCCAGCAGCGTAGCTCCCAATGAGCAGTTCTTC. Translated, it gives CASSVAPNEQFF.

This clonotype has more than one count but fewer than ten. The chain links TRBV20-1 to TRBJ2-7, with 10 bases identical to TRBD1. J was trimmed by 7 bases and V by 3 bases; bases with no gene match: 9. The CDR3 is 14 residues long. CDR1 and CDR2 (germline): DFQATT, SNEGSKA (reference sequence). The CDR3 nucleotides are TGCAGTGCTAGGGGCGACAGGGGGCAATGGGAGCAGTACTTC. The encoded protein is CSARGDRGQWEQYF.

This clonotype was found once. One end of the junction fails to match germline, which may point to a read error. V gene TRBV28 combines with J gene TRBJ2-1; no firm D call. CDR1 is MDHEN, CDR2 SYDVKM, per germline. This CDR3 is 17 amino acids long. This chain's CDR3 is CASRKGLQAGSYDEQFF. The CDR3 nucleotides read TGTGCCAGCAGAAAGGGCCTTCAGGCCGGCTCCTACGATGAGCAGTTCTTC.

With respect to this clonotype: The junction departs from the called germline gene at one end, perhaps through a read error. V is TRBV20-1 and J is TRBJ1-4; 8 bases line up with TRBD1. Germline loops: CDR1 DFQATT, CDR2 SNEGSKA (reference sequence). This CDR3 region has 14 residues. The CDR3 loop reads CGARERTGFEKLFF. CDR3 bases: TGCGGTGCTAGAGAACGGACAGGGTTTGAAAAACTGTTTTTT.